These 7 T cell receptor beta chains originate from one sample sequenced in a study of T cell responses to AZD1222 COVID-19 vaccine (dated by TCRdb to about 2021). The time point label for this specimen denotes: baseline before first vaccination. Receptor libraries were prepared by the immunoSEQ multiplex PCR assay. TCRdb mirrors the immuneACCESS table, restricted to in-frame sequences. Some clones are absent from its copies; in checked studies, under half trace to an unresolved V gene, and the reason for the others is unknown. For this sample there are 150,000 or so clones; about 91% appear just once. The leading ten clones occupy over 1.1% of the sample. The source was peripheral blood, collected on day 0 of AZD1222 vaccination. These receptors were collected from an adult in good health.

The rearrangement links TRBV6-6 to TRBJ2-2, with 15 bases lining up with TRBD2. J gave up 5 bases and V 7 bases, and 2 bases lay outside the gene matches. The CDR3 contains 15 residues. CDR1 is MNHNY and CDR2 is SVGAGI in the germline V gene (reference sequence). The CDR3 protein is CASTGLAGGTGELFF. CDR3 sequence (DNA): TGTGCCAGCACCGGACTAGCGGGGGGGACCGGGGAGCTGTTTTTT.

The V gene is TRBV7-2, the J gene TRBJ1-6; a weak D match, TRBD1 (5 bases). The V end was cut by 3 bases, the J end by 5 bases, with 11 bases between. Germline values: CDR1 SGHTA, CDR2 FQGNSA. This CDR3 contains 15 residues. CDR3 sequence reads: CASSFKTGDNSPLHF. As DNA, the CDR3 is TGTGCCAGCAGCTTCAAAACAGGAGATAATTCACCCCTCCACTTT.

This CDR3 reads CASSFRGRATDTQYF. The CDR3 DNA reads TGTGCCAGCAGCTTTCGAGGGAGGGCCACAGATACGCAGTATTTT. The rearrangement joins TRBV11-2 to TRBJ2-3, with 7 positions matching TRBD2. The CDR3 consists of 15 residues. With 3 bases clipped from V and 2 bases from J, the junction kept 5 bases outside the gene matches. Per germline, CDR1 SGHAT and CDR2 FQNNGV.

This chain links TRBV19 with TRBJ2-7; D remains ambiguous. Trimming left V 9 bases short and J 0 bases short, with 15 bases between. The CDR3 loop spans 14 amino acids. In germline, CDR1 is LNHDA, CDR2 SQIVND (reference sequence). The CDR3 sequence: CASSLGPISYEQYF. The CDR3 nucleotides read TGTGCCAGCAGCCTTGGACCGATCTCCTACGAGCAGTACTTC.

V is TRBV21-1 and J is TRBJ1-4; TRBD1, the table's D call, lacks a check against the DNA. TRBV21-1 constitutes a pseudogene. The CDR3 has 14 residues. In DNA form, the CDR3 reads TGTGCCAGCAGCATAGGACAGGGAGATGAAAAACTGTTTTTT. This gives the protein CASSIGQGDEKLFF.

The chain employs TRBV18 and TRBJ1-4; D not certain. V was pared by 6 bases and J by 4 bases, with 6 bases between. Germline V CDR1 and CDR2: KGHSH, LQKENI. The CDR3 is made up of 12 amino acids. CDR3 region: CASSLNNEKLFF. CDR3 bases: TGTGCCAGCTCTCTCAATAATGAAAAACTGTTTTTT.

CDR3 DNA sequence: TGTGCTAGTGGTTTCGGTGGCTCTAGCAATCAGCCCCAGCATTTT. Its protein product is CASGFGGSSNQPQHF. V and J are TRBV12-5 and TRBJ1-5; D is ambiguous. CDR1 is LGHNT and CDR2 is FRNRAP in the germline V gene. This CDR3 region has 15 residues. Trimming shortened V by 3 bases and J by 0 bases, and 9 bases separated the two germline ends.